This T cell receptor beta chain appears in the sequencing data of a study of T cell repertoires in cytomegalovirus infection. The CDR3 is 15 amino acids. Trimming took 3 bases from V and 0 from J, leaving 8 bases between them. CDR1 and CDR2 from the germline V gene are SNHLY and FYNNEI. Remarks on this clonotype: The antigen remains unidentified.

Findings of the study overall: CMV-specific HLA-C-restricted TCR beta clonotypes dominated the ex vivo response.

TCRdb recomputed calls from the reads with MiXCR, one row per CDR3 protein. Of fewer than 350,000 distinct CDR3 sequences listed, almost 30% are singletons. The rearrangement links TRBV2 to TRBJ1-4; D unclear. The sequences come from cultured PBMCs, collected from culture after CMV antigen stimulation. The sequence was collected from a human donor in good health (CMV status not recorded). Some clones in this sample may be carry-over from other donors' samples. CDR3 loop: CASSEATSTNEKLFF. The CDR3, as DNA: TGTGCCAGCAGTGAGGCAACATCAACTAATGAAAAACTGTTTTTT. The full variable domain, with the rest looked up from reference TRBV2 and TRBJ1-4, is EPEVTQTPSHQVTQMGQEVILRCVPISNHLYFYWYRQILGQKVEFLVSFYNNEISEKSEIFDDQFSVERPDGSNFTLKIRSTKLEDSAMYFCASSEATSTNEKLFFGSGTQLSVL.